A selection of T cell receptor beta chains follows, all from one sample in a study of CD8 T cells in Susac syndrome. TCRdb reanalysed the immunoSEQ multiplex PCR reads using MiXCR and keeps one entry per CDR3 protein. The repertoire holds around 280,000 distinct CDR3 sequences, about 88% seen once, with approximately 0.11% in the top ten. The sequencing input was CD8+ T cells from PBMCs. The source of these receptors is a human donor with multiple sclerosis. Both conserved end residues are part of each CDR3.

V	CDR3
TRBV7-3	CASSAQGLNTEAFF
TRBV28	CASRDSGGPSTDTQYF
TRBV5-1	CASSLDRRTGELFF
TRBV14	CASSQDWPGVQETQYF
TRBV4-1	CASSHRLAGAYYTDTQYF
TRBV20-1	CSAVPLKDRQETQYF
TRBV27	CASSLSSQYEQYF
TRBV19	CASTPATSGRVGNEQFF
TRBV7-8	CASSAGTGFTVEQYF
TRBV7-3	CASSFGPGAGNEQYF
TRBV30	CAWSFPTPSQGARNGELFF
TRBV19	CASSMLTNQPQHF
TRBV29-1	CSVETWDREDYGYTF
TRBV7-9	CASSPHPETGTEYGYTF
TRBV27	CASSPLGATGELFF
TRBV28	CASSYNSGRSQFF
TRBV30	CAWWIPAGEKTQYF
TRBV28	CASSFYYSKPEAFF
TRBV15	CATSRDSSGTGEPFF
TRBV6-6	CASSENELQTYEQYF
TRBV4-1	CASSHVQSYEQYF
TRBV5-1	CASSLEGGGGGLLYNEQFF
TRBV7-9	CASSPATNEKLFF
TRBV27	CASSPAGTGGTEAFF
TRBV27	CASSRTPGHHYGYTF